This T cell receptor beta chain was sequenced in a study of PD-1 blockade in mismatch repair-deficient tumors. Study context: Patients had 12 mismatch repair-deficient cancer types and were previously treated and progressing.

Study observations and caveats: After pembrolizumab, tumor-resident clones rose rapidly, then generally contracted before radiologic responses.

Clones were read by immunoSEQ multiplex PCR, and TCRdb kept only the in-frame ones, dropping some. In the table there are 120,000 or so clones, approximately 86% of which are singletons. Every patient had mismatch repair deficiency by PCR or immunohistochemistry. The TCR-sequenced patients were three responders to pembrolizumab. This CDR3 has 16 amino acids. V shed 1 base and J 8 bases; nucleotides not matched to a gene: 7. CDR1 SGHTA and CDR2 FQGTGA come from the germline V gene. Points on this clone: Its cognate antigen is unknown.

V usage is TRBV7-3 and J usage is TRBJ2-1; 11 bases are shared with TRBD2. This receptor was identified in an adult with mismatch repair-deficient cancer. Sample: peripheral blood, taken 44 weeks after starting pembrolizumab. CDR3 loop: CASSLSGSGRVDEQFF. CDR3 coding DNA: TGTGCCAGCAGCTTAAGCGGTAGCGGGAGGGTTGATGAGCAGTTCTTC.